The 23 T cell receptor beta chains below were found in one sample sequenced in a study of T cell changes during pregnancy in multiple sclerosis. Profiled with immunoSEQ multiplex PCR; TCRdb holds only in-frame clones, not every one. The table records 35,000 to 55,000 clones, around 89% of them present only once. The source was CD4+ T cells from peripheral blood mononuclear cells, collected after pregnancy. Receptors originate from a female donor with multiple sclerosis, enrolled in a pregnancy study.

V gene TRBV4-2 combines with J gene TRBJ1-4; D uncertain. The V end lost 0 bases, the J end lost 7 bases, and 15 bases lay between the germline ends. The V gene's germline CDR1 is LGHNA and CDR2 YNFKEQ. The CDR3 loop spans 16 amino acids. The CDR3 DNA reads TGTGCCAGCAGCCAAGAGGTCGGGGTAGGAGGTGAAAAACTGTTTTTT. This gives the protein CASSQEVGVGGEKLFF.

This clone is a singleton in its sample. The CDR3 nucleotides are TGTGCCAGCAGCTTGCAGGGGAGCTCCTACGAGCAGTACTTC. Its translation: CASSLQGSSYEQYF. The chain carries TRBV7-9 and TRBJ2-7; a weak D match, TRBD1 (6 bases). The CDR3 loop spans 14 amino acids. The V gene's germline CDR1 is SEHNR and CDR2 FQNEAQ (reference sequence). V lost 3 bases and J 0 bases, leaving 9 bases between the germline ends.

The chain uses TRBV7-9 and TRBJ1-5, with D perhaps matching TRBD1 (6 bases). Trimming shortened V by 3 bases and J by 0 bases, and 9 bases separated the two germline ends. The CDR3 totals 15 residues. The V gene's germline CDR1 is SEHNR and CDR2 FQNEAQ (reference sequence). Here the CDR3 DNA reads TGTGCCAGCAGCTTGACAGGAACTAGCAATCAGCCCCAGCATTTT. This sequence encodes CASSLTGTSNQPQHF.

The count of this clone is one. The chain uses TRBV5-1 and TRBJ2-7; TRBD2 might be the D (5 bases). This CDR3 is 13 amino acids long. Germline lookup yields CDR1 SGHRS and CDR2 YFSETQ. Trimming cost V 0 bases and J 3 bases, with 7 bases left between them. CDR3 sequence reads: CASSLAAGYEQYF. As DNA, the CDR3 is TGCGCCAGCAGCTTGGCGGCGGGCTACGAGCAGTACTTC.

The chain recombines TRBV7-3 with TRBJ2-1; tentatively, D is TRBD1 (5 bases). Germline-derived CDR1 and CDR2 are SGHTA and FQGTGA. The CDR3 runs 14 residues. The V and J ends lost 5 bases and 8 bases respectively, with 16 bases between them. The DNA of the CDR3 is TGTGCCAGCAGCCGAAATCCAGGGTTGGATGAGCAGTTCTTC. This sequence encodes CASSRNPGLDEQFF.

This clone was counted between two and nine times. The gene calls are TRBV6-1 and TRBJ2-3; TRBD1 agrees at 8 bases. J gave up 6 bases and V 5 bases, and 4 bases lay outside the gene matches. Per the germline V gene, CDR1 is MNHNS and CDR2 is SASEGT. This CDR3 comprises 13 residues. The CDR3 here is CASSTTGVDTQYF. As DNA, the CDR3 is TGTGCCAGCAGTACGACAGGGGTCGATACGCAGTATTTT.

This clone is judged medium-sized. This rearrangement joins TRBV28 to TRBJ2-7; the match to TRBD2 covers 8 bases. J gave up 2 bases and V 5 bases, and 5 bases lay outside the gene matches. Germline CDR1 MDHEN, CDR2 SYDVKM. The CDR3 has 14 amino acids. CDR3 bases: TGTGCCAGCAGTCGAAGGACTAGCACCTACGAGCAGTACTTC. Translation gives CASSRRTSTYEQYF. Together with reference TRBV28 and TRBJ2-7, the CDR3 gives the full variable domain: DVKVTQSSRYLVKRTGEKVFLECVQDMDHENMFWYRQDPGLGLRLIYFSYDVKMKEKGDIPEGYSVSREKKERFSLILESASTNQTSMYLCASSRRTSTYEQYFGPGTRLTVT.

The chain employs TRBV6-5 and TRBJ2-2; the D gene is possibly TRBD2 (5 bases). Germline CDR1 reads MNHEY; CDR2 reads SVGAGI. The germline V and J ends were trimmed by 4 bases and 0 bases, with 12 bases remaining between them. This CDR3 contains 16 residues. This chain's CDR3 is CASSSSGSSNTGELFF. The CDR3 DNA sequence: TGTGCCAGCAGTTCCTCGGGGAGCTCGAACACCGGGGAGCTGTTTTTT.

The gene calls are TRBV18 and TRBJ2-7, with D unresolved. There are 15 residues in the CDR3. Trimming removed 0 bases at V and 0 bases at J, with 9 bases between. Germline V CDR1 and CDR2: KGHSH, LQKENI. CDR3 nucleotides: TGTGCCAGCTCACCACCAACTACAAGCTCCTACGAGCAGTACTTC. Translation: CASSPPTTSSYEQYF. Full variable domain (outside the CDR3, taken from reference TRBV18 and TRBJ2-7): NAGVMQNPRHLVRRRGQEARLRCSPMKGHSHVYWYRQLPEEGLKFMVYLQKENIIDESGMPKERFSAEFPKEGPSILRIQQVVRGDSAAYFCASSPPTTSSYEQYFGPGTRLTVT.

The chain joins TRBV10-3 to TRBJ2-3, with 12 bases aligning to TRBD2. The CDR3 is 15 residues long. J gave up 6 bases and V 4 bases, and 5 bases lay outside the gene matches. Per the germline V gene, CDR1 is ENHRY and CDR2 is SYGVKD. CDR3 loop: CAISAPGTSGDTQYF. The DNA of the CDR3 is TGTGCCATCAGTGCCCCCGGGACTAGCGGGGATACGCAGTATTTT.

The chain carries TRBV18 and TRBJ2-2; 7 nucleotides align to TRBD2. Germline assignment: CDR1 KGHSH and CDR2 LQKENI. V was clipped by 6 bases and J by 2 bases; unmatched bases: 12. This CDR3 comprises 17 residues. CDR3 region: CASSTLAEVSNTGELFF. CDR3 nucleotide sequence: TGTGCCAGCTCGACCCTAGCGGAAGTTTCTAACACCGGGGAGCTGTTTTTT.

This sequence joins TRBV7-2 and TRBJ1-1; D remains ambiguous. V lost 2 bases and J 1 base, leaving 5 bases between the germline ends. The CDR3 contains 13 residues. Germline assignment: CDR1 SGHTA and CDR2 FQGNSA. The CDR3 loop reads CASSLQWNTEAFF. The DNA for the CDR3 is TGTGCCAGCAGCTTACAGTGGAACACTGAAGCTTTCTTT.

This chain connects TRBV4-2 to TRBJ2-7, with D maybe TRBD2 (6 bases). The germline V gene encodes CDR1 LGHNA and CDR2 YNFKEQ. Between the trimmed V and J ends, which lost 3 bases and 3 bases, there was a span of 12 bases. This CDR3 spans 14 amino acids. In nucleotides, the CDR3 is TGTGCCAGCAGCCAGGTAGCGGAGGGCTACGAGCAGTACTTC. This encodes CASSQVAEGYEQYF.

This chain joins TRBV18 and TRBJ2-2, with 10 positions matching TRBD1. Germline lookup yields CDR1 KGHSH and CDR2 LQKENI. J lost 2 bases, V lost 3 bases, and 6 bases had no gene match. The CDR3 has 17 residues. The CDR3 DNA is TGTGCCAGCTCACCTGGGACAGGGGTGCCTAACACCGGGGAGCTGTTTTTT. Protein sequence: CASSPGTGVPNTGELFF. Complete variable domain (other parts from reference TRBV18 and TRBJ2-2): NAGVMQNPRHLVRRRGQEARLRCSPMKGHSHVYWYRQLPEEGLKFMVYLQKENIIDESGMPKERFSAEFPKEGPSILRIQQVVRGDSAAYFCASSPGTGVPNTGELFFGEGSRLTVL.

This chain joins TRBV10-1 and TRBJ1-1; 7 bases agree with TRBD1. Germline CDR1 and CDR2: WNHNN and SYGVQD (reference sequence). This CDR3 contains 15 residues. J was trimmed by 3 bases and V by 4 bases; bases with no gene match: 8. The CDR3 DNA reads as TGCGCCAGCAGTGCGGAGACAGGGACGGACACTGAAGCTTTCTTT. Residues: CASSAETGTDTEAFF.

The chain links TRBV19 to TRBJ1-1; weak D call: TRBD1 (5 bases). Trimming removed 7 bases from V and 4 bases from J, with 13 bases in between. CDR3 length equals 13 residues. CDR1 LNHDA and CDR2 SQIVND come from the germline V gene (reference sequence). The CDR3 region is CASNRGYGTEAFF. The CDR3, as DNA: TGTGCCAGTAATAGGGGTTACGGCACTGAAGCTTTCTTT.

The chain carries TRBV18 and TRBJ2-4; 8 nucleotides agree with TRBD1. Germline values: CDR1 KGHSH, CDR2 LQKENI. The CDR3 is made up of 14 amino acids. Trimming took 2 bases from V and 6 from J; bases not matched to a gene: 3. The CDR3 loop reads CASSPVQGGNIQYF. CDR3 bases: TGTGCCAGCTCACCAGTACAGGGGGGAAACATTCAGTACTTC.

The V gene is TRBV9, the J gene TRBJ2-7, with 11 bases identical to TRBD2. This CDR3 spans 18 amino acids. CDR1 SGDLS and CDR2 YYNGEE come from the germline V gene. V trimming: 0 bases; J trimming: 2 bases; junction bases outside the gene matches: 10. The CDR3 coding sequence is TGTGCCAGCAGCGTAGGAACCACTACTAGCGGGAGCCCCTACGAGCAGTACTTC. This codes for CASSVGTTTSGSPYEQYF.

The chain joins TRBV11-2 to TRBJ2-5; D remains ambiguous. From germline, CDR1 is SGHAT and CDR2 FQNNGV. V lost 1 base and J lost 5, with 14 bases in between. The CDR3 has 15 residues. The CDR3 nucleotides read TGTGCCAGCAGCTTAGCGTCGGTCGGTTCGGAGACCCAGTACTTC. As protein: CASSLASVGSETQYF.

The chain couples TRBV30 to TRBJ1-1; possible D gene TRBD1, 5 bases. The CDR3 has 12 residues. Germline-derived CDR1 and CDR2 are GTSNPN and SVGIG (reference sequence). The V and J ends lost 1 base and 6 bases respectively, with 9 bases between them. CDR3 in DNA: TGTGCCTGGAGTGGAAGGGGCTCTGAAGCTTTCTTT. Protein sequence: CAWSGRGSEAFF.

This chain links TRBV13 with TRBJ2-2; TRBD1 matches 9 bases. This CDR3 is 18 amino acids long. V gave up 1 base and J gave up 6 bases; unmatched junction bases: 12. The germline V gene has CDR1 PRHDT and CDR2 FYEKMQ (reference sequence). Written as DNA, the CDR3 is TGTGCCAGCAGCTTAGTTCGAGGACAGGGGTTCGTAGCCGGGGAGCTGTTTTTT. Residues: CASSLVRGQGFVAGELFF.

The V call is TRBV18, the J call TRBJ2-5; a possible D gene is TRBD2 (6 bases). The germline CDR1 and CDR2 sequences are KGHSH and LQKENI. V was cut by 8 bases and J by 2 bases, with 18 bases left in between. This CDR3 contains 15 residues. The CDR3 nucleotides are TGTGCCAGCCGTCCCCCGGAGGGTGGGCAAGAGACCCAGTACTTC. This sequence encodes CASRPPEGGQETQYF.

The chain joins TRBV19 to TRBJ2-1; D gene unclear. The germline CDR1 and CDR2 sequences are LNHDA and SQIVND (reference sequence). This CDR3 is built from 11 residues. The V gene lost 8 bases and the J gene lost 2 bases, with 4 bases spanning the gap. CDR3 residues: CASGAYNEQFF. CDR3 coding DNA: TGTGCCAGTGGAGCCTACAATGAGCAGTTCTTC.